Listed here are 5 T cell receptor beta chains from one sample, sequenced in a study of cytomegalovirus exposure and HLA in healthy donors. The PCR employed 60 Vbeta primers together with 13 Jbeta primers. Produced via immunoSEQ multiplex PCR; TCRdb's table is partial and in-frame only. The repertoire holds roughly 120,000 clones, roughly 75% seen once, with 4.5% to 5.5% in the top ten. Sequenced sample: PBMCs. These receptors originate from a man aged 25-40 years in good health and CMV-seronegative.

The J gene is TRBJ2-7, the V gene TRBV27, with 7 bases fitting TRBD1. The CDR3 has 13 residues. Germline values: CDR1 MNHEY, CDR2 SMNVEV (reference sequence). Unmatched junction bases numbered 4, after V lost 5 bases and J lost 3 bases. The CDR3: CASSSRDSYEQYF. In DNA, the CDR3 is TGTGCCAGCAGTAGCCGGGACAGCTACGAGCAGTACTTC.

The V call is TRBV19, the J call TRBJ1-5; the match to TRBD1 covers 9 bases. Trimming took 6 bases from V and 3 from J; bases not matched to a gene: 6. CDR1 is LNHDA and CDR2 is SQIVND in the germline V gene (reference sequence). This CDR3 region has 15 residues. CDR3 residues: CASRDRGRYNQPQHF. CDR3 nucleotides: TGTGCCAGTAGGGACAGGGGACGATACAATCAGCCCCAGCATTTT.

The V and J genes are TRBV4-2 and TRBJ1-5, with 7 nucleotides matching TRBD1. V gave up 3 bases and J gave up 7 bases; unmatched junction bases: 9. The CDR3 is 15 amino acids. Germline V CDR1 and CDR2: LGHNA, YNFKEQ. The CDR3: CASSQTKGGRQPQHF. The CDR3 DNA follows: TGTGCCAGCAGCCAGACTAAAGGGGGCAGGCAGCCCCAGCATTTT.

The chain carries TRBV7-9 and TRBJ1-3, with D perhaps matching TRBD1 (6 bases). The CDR3 is 15 amino acids. V shed 1 base and J shed 1 base, with 8 bases lying between them. CDR1 SEHNR and CDR2 FQNEAQ come from the germline V gene (reference sequence). The DNA for the CDR3 is TGTGCCAGCAGCTTAGGACAGGTTTCTGGAAACACCATATATTTT. Protein: CASSLGQVSGNTIYF.

V is TRBV6-5 and J is TRBJ1-3, with D unresolved. The CDR3 has 12 residues. The V and J ends lost 6 bases and 5 bases respectively, with 8 bases between them. Germline values: CDR1 MNHEY, CDR2 SVGAGI. The CDR3 DNA sequence: TGTGCCAGCAGATCCCTTAGAAACACCATATATTTT. Its translation is CASRSLRNTIYF.